This TCR beta chain emerged from a study of T cells after yellow fever vaccination. The overall study: Markers CD3, CD45RA, CCR7 and CD95 served to sort the EM, EMRA, CM and Tscm memory subsets.

This clonotype was counted at least ten times. MiXCR, run by TCRdb on the 5' RACE reads, gives a single entry per CDR3 protein. The repertoire holds approximately 13,000 distinct CDR3 sequences, with 4.5% to 6% as singletons. The CDR3 is made up of 17 amino acids. Germline assignment: CDR1 MNHEY and CDR2 SVGAGI. The junction had 9 bases not matched to a gene; V was cut back by 4 bases and J by 3 bases. The TCR sequence derives from a man aged 25-45 years who received the YFV17D yellow fever vaccine. Sequenced here: PBMCs, either bulk or a sorted T-cell subset (CD4+, CD8+, memory, or dextramer-sorted; not recorded which), sampled 45 days after the yellow fever booster vaccination. The chain is built from TRBV6-5 and TRBJ2-6, with 7 positions matching TRBD1. The CDR3 bases are TGTGCCAGCAGTTGGACAGGCTCGGCCTATGGGGCCAACGTCCTGACTTTC. This sequence encodes CASSWTGSAYGANVLTF.